These 8 T cell receptor beta chains came from one sample sequenced in a study of control samples from healthy donors and cancer patients. Assay: immunoSEQ multiplex PCR; the TCRdb copy retains only in-frame clones and omits some. The sample lists a few hundred thousand clones; over 75% were seen once. The sample comprised PBMCs. The receptors derive from a man aged 35 to 55 with head and neck cancer.

This chain links TRBV7-6 with TRBJ2-1, with TRBD2 matching over 8 bases. J was trimmed by 3 bases and V by 4 bases; bases with no gene match: 8. Germline CDR1 SGHVS, CDR2 FNYEAQ. The CDR3 totals 16 residues. CDR3 sequence (DNA): TGTGCCAGCAGCTCTTACGGGGGGGCCAACTACAATGAGCAGTTCTTC. As protein: CASSSYGGANYNEQFF.

The rearrangement uses TRBV4-3 and TRBJ1-1; unclear D gene. The V and J ends lost 2 bases and 1 base respectively, with 11 bases between them. The CDR3 sequence is 15 residues long. Germline CDR1 LGHNA, CDR2 YSLEER. The CDR3, as DNA: TGCGCCAGCAGCCAATCGATAGGGCAGAACACTGAAGCTTTCTTT. Amino acids: CASSQSIGQNTEAFF.

The V call is TRBV19, the J call TRBJ2-1; TRBD2 aligns across 7 bases. CDR3 length: 15 amino acids. Germline V gene lookup returns CDR1 LNHDA and CDR2 SQIVND (reference sequence). Trimming at V came to 5 bases and at J to 8 bases, leaving 12 bases not matched to a gene. The CDR3 DNA reads TGTGCCAGTAGTGGGTCGGCGGGAGTTAAGGATGAGCAGTTCTTC. This gives the protein CASSGSAGVKDEQFF.

The CDR3: CASSTGGAYNEQFF. In DNA, the CDR3 is TGCGCCAGCAGCACAGGGGGCGCTTACAATGAGCAGTTCTTC. The rearrangement joins TRBV5-1 to TRBJ2-1; 9 positions agree with TRBD1. Germline V gene lookup returns CDR1 SGHRS and CDR2 YFSETQ. CDR3 size: 14 residues. Unmatched junction bases numbered 3, after V lost 4 bases and J lost 4 bases.

This clone has only a few counts. The J gene is TRBJ2-3, the V gene TRBV28; TRBD2 matches at 10 bases. This CDR3 has 15 amino acids. Germline values: CDR1 MDHEN, CDR2 SYDVKM. Trimming took 10 bases from V and 2 from J; bases not matched to a gene: 9. The CDR3 protein is CATGLADFPTDTQYF. DNA of the CDR3: TGTGCCACCGGACTAGCGGACTTTCCCACAGATACGCAGTATTTT.

The chain couples TRBV7-8 to TRBJ2-7; 9 positions agree with TRBD1. CDR3 size: 18 residues. V shed 5 bases, J shed 3 bases, and the junction held 17 bases outside the gene matches. Germline V gene data show CDR1 as SGHVS and CDR2 as FQNEAQ. CDR3 sequence (DNA): TGTGCCAGCAGCAACGACCTCGACCGGACAGGGGATTACTACGAGCAGTACTTC. This gives the protein CASSNDLDRTGDYYEQYF.

The V and J genes are TRBV11-2 and TRBJ2-6; TRBD1 aligns across 10 bases. There are 16 residues in the CDR3. The trim removed 6 bases at V and 0 bases at J, leaving 2 bases unmatched. Germline CDR1 is SGHAT and CDR2 is FQNNGV. This CDR3 reads CASSWDRGSGANVLTF. DNA of the CDR3: TGTGCCAGCAGTTGGGACAGGGGCTCTGGGGCCAACGTCCTGACTTTC.

CDR3 amino acids: CASSLLPGMNSPLHF. Written as DNA, the CDR3 is TGTGCCAGCAGCTTACTCCCTGGGATGAATTCACCCCTCCACTTT. The chain employs TRBV7-3 and TRBJ1-6; D is unclear. Trimming stripped 2 bases from V and 7 bases from J, with 12 bases between. There are 15 residues in the CDR3. Germline CDR1 is SGHTA and CDR2 is FQGTGA. Full variable domain (missing parts from reference TRBV7-3 and TRBJ1-6): GAGVSQTPSNKVTEKGKYVELRCDPISGHTALYWYRQSLGQGPEFLIYFQGTGAADDSGLPNDRFFAVRPEGSVSTLKIQRTERGDSAVYLCASSLLPGMNSPLHFGNGTRLTVT.